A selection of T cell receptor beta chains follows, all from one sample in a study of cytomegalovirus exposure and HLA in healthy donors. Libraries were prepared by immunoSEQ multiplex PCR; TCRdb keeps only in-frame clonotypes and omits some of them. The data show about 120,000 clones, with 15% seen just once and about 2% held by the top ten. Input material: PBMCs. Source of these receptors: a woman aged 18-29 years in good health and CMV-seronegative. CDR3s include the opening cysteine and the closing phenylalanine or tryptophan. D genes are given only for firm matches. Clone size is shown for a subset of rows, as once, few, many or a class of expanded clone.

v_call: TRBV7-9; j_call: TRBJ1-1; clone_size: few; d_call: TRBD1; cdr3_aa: CASSPGQGAFF
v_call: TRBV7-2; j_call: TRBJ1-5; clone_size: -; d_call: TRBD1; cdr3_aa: CASSVGQGAVQPQHF
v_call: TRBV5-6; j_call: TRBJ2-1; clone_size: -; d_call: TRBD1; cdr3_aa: CASTVDRGTYNEQFF
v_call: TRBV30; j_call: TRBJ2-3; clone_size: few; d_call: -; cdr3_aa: CAWSVGGGLTDTQYF
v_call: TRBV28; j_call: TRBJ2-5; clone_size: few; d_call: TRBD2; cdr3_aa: CASSPHLLAGKETQYF
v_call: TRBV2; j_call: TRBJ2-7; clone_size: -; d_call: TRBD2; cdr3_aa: CASSNVLATGTGTTSGRYEQYF
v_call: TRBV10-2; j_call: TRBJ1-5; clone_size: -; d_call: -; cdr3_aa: CAASYRFNQPQHF
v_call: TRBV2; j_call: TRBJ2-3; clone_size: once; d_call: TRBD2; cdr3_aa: CASSVLAGGPTSTDTQYF
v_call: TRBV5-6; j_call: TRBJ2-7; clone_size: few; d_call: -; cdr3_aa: CASSWGGSYEQYF
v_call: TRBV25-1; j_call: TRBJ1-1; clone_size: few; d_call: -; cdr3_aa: CASSEIICLLALVTEAFF
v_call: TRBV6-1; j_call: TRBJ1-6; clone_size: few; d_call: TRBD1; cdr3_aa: CASSELTSGTGNSPLHF
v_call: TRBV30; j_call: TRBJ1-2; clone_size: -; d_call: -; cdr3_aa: CAWSTRVGYGYTF
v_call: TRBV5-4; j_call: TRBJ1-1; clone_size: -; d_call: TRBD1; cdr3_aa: CASSLAGTGGRVGTEAFF
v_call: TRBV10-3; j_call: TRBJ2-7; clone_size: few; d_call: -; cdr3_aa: CAIRGTTSSYEQYF
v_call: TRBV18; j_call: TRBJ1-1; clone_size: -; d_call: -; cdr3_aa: CASSPWRSMNTEAFF
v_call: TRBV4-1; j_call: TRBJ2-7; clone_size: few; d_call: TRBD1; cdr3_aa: CASSQGRPRTGRDEQYF
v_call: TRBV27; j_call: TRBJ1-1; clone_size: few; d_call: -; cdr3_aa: CASSLEPYGVKYEAFF
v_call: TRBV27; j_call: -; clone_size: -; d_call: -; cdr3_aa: CASSFGRELFF
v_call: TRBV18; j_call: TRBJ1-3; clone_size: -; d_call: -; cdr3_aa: CASSPGPDLSGNTIYF
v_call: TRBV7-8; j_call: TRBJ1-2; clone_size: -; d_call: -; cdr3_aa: CASRLAGHYGYTF
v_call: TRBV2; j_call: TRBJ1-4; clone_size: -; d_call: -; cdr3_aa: CASTRSGQILNEKLFF
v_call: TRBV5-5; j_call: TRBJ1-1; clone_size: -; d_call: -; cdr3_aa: CASSLDGRRTEAFF
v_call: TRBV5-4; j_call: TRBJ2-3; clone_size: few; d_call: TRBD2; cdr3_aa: CASTLGFGGAPTDTQYF
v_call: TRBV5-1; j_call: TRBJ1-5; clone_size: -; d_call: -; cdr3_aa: CASSRTAIQGPGQPQHF
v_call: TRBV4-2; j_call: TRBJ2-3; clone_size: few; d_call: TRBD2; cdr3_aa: CASSQDRALAGGWADTQYF